This TCR beta chain stems from a study of cytomegalovirus exposure and HLA in healthy donors. The CDR3 is 15 residues long. Per the germline V gene, CDR1 is MNHEY and CDR2 is SVGAGI. Trimming removed 2 bases at V and 3 bases at J, with 10 bases between. This clone was counted between two and nine times. Its antigen is currently unknown. General study findings and limits: The authors later linked a missense DCLRE1C variant to TCR beta V- and J-gene trimming.

The PCR employed 60 Vbeta primers together with 13 Jbeta primers. Assay: immunoSEQ multiplex PCR; the TCRdb copy retains only in-frame clones and omits some. The table includes 95,000 to 150,000 clones, approximately 72% detected once. Sequencing was carried out using PBMCs. The receptor was isolated from a young man in good health and CMV-seronegative. The gene calls are TRBV6-5 and TRBJ2-2, with unresolved D. The CDR3 loop reads CASSYRGIDTGELFF. CDR3 DNA sequence: TGTGCCAGCAGTTACAGAGGTATTGACACCGGGGAGCTGTTTTTT.